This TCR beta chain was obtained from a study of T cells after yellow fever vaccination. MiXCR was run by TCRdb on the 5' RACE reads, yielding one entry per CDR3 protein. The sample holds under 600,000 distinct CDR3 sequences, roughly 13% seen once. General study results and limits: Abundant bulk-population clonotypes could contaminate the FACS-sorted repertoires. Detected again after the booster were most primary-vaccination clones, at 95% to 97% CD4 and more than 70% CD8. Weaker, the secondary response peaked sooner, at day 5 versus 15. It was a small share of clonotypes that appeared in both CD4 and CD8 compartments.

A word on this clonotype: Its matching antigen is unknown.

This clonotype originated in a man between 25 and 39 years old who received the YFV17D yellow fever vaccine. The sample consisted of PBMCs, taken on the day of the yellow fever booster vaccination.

The CDR3 coding sequence is TGCAGCGTTGAGGCCGGGGGCTACGAGCAGTACTTC. It translates to CSVEAGGYEQYF. This chain uses TRBV29-1 with TRBJ2-7; D perhaps matches TRBD2 (6 bases). This CDR3 has 12 amino acids. The germline V gene has CDR1 SQVTM and CDR2 ANQGSEA. Between the trimmed V and J ends, which lost 3 bases and 3 bases, there was a span of 9 bases.